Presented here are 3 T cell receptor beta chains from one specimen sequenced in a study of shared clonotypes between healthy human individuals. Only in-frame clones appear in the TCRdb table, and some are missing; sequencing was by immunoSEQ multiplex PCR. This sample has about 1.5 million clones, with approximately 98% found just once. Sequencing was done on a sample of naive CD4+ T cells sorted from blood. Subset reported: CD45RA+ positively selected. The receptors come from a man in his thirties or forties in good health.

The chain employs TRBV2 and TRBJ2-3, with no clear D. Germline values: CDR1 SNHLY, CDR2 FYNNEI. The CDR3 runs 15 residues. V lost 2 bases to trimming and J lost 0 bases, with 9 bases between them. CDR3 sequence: CASSENPSSTDTQYF. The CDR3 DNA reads TGTGCCAGCAGTGAAAATCCCTCCAGCACAGATACGCAGTATTTT.

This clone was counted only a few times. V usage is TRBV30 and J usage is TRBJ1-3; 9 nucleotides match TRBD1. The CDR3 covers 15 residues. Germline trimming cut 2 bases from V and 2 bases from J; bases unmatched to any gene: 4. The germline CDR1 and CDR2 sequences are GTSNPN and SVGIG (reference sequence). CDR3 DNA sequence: TGTGCCTGGAGTACGGGACAGGGTCCTGGAAACACCATATATTTT. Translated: CAWSTGQGPGNTIYF.

CDR3 residues: CASSTPTRGSDTQYF. The CDR3 coding sequence is TGCGCCAGCAGCACTCCTACAAGGGGCTCAGATACGCAGTATTTT. The V and J genes are TRBV4-1 and TRBJ2-3; TRBD1 is a possible D gene (5 bases). V was clipped by 5 bases and J by 4 bases, with 16 bases between them. The CDR3 length is 15 residues. In germline, CDR1 is MGHRA, CDR2 YSYEKL.